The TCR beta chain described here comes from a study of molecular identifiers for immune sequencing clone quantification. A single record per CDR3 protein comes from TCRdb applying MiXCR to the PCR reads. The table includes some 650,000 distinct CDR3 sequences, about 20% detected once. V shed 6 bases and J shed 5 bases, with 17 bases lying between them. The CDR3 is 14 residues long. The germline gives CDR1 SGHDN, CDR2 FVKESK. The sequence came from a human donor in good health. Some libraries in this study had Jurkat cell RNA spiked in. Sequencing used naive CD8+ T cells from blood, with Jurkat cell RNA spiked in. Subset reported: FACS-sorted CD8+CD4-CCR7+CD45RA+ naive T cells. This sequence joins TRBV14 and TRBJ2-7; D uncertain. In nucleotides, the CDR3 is TGTGCCAGCAGGCCAACCTCCCGGGCCCACGAGCAGTACTTC. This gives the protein CASRPTSRAHEQYF.